Presented here are 20 T cell receptor beta chains from one specimen sequenced in a study of graft-versus-host responses after intestinal transplantation. Generated by immunoSEQ multiplex PCR, the TCRdb table keeps only in-frame clones and is missing some. The repertoire has tens of thousands of clones, around 91% of them found once; the top ten carry less than 4.5%. The antigens for these receptors are not known. The sample in question was unstimulated CD8+ T cells sorted from spleen or lymph node cells, obtained before transplant. All receptors derive from a human donor who was the organ donor for an intestinal transplant.

V usage is TRBV5-6 and J usage is TRBJ1-5; D remains unclear. The CDR3 totals 13 residues. Germline V lookup: CDR1 SGHDT, CDR2 YYEEEE. The germline V and J ends were trimmed by 2 bases and 7 bases, with 10 bases remaining between them. The CDR3 DNA reads TGTGCCAGCAGCTTTACCGGGAAACAGCCCCAGCATTTT. Amino acid sequence: CASSFTGKQPQHF.

This chain connects TRBV28 to TRBJ2-7; maybe TRBD2 (6 bases). The germline CDR1 and CDR2 sequences are MDHEN and SYDVKM. V lost 8 bases, J lost 2 bases, and 13 bases lay in between. The CDR3 runs 13 residues. The CDR3 is CASSEVAAYEQYV. Here the CDR3 DNA reads TGTGCCAGCTCCGAGGTAGCGGCCTACGAGCAGTACGTC.

This CDR3 is CASSLVGDSYEQYV. The CDR3 DNA reads as TGTGCCAGCAGCTTGGTGGGAGATTCCTACGAGCAGTACGTC. The chain joins TRBV5-4 to TRBJ2-7; maybe TRBD2 (5 bases). The germline CDR1 and CDR2 sequences are SGHNT and YYREEE (reference sequence). Trimming stripped 0 bases from V and 1 base from J, with 8 bases between. The CDR3 has 14 amino acids.

There are a few counts of this clone. The rearrangement uses TRBV29-1 and TRBJ2-5, with D hard to call. This CDR3 region has 12 residues. V lost 8 bases and J 5 bases, leaving 15 bases between the germline ends. Germline assignment: CDR1 SQVTM and CDR2 ANQGSEA. The CDR3 bases are TGCAGCTTCTATGAACCTATCGAGACCCAGTACTTC. It encodes CSFYEPIETQYF.

This chain connects TRBV7-9 to TRBJ2-5, with 8 positions matching TRBD1. Looked up from germline, CDR1 is SEHNR and CDR2 is FQNEAQ (reference sequence). CDR3 length: 15 amino acids. Unmatched junction bases numbered 9, after V lost 7 bases and J lost 2 bases. The CDR3 coding sequence is TGTGCCAGCACCTACCTCGGGGACAGGCAAGAGACCCAGTACTTC. Its protein is CASTYLGDRQETQYF.

The chain carries TRBV7-6 and TRBJ2-5, with D tentatively TRBD1 (6 bases). CDR3 size: 16 residues. Trimming shortened V by 4 bases and J by 5 bases, and 20 bases separated the two germline ends. Germline CDR1 is SGHVS and CDR2 is FNYEAQ. The CDR3 is CASSSLLTDQGETQYF. DNA for the CDR3: TGTGCCAGCAGCTCCCTTCTGACGGACCAGGGGGAGACCCAGTACTTC.

The chain couples TRBV2 to TRBJ1-5, with 9 nucleotides matching TRBD1. The trim removed 5 bases at V and 6 bases at J, leaving 5 bases unmatched. There are 14 residues in the CDR3. The V gene's germline CDR1 is SNHLY and CDR2 FYNNEI. The DNA for the CDR3 is TGTGCCAGCAGTACCGGGACAGGGCCTCAGCCCCAGCATTTT. Protein product: CASSTGTGPQPQHF.

The J gene is TRBJ2-1, the V gene TRBV6-5; D may be TRBD1 (6 bases). The germline V gene has CDR1 MNHEY and CDR2 SVGAGI. Trimming removed 2 bases at V and 8 bases at J, with 7 bases between. CDR3 length: 12 residues. The CDR3 protein is CASSYGGHEQFF. The CDR3 nucleotides read TGTGCCAGCAGTTACGGGGGCCATGAGCAGTTCTTC.

This chain joins TRBV29-1 and TRBJ1-3; D is undetermined. Germline V gives CDR1 SQVTM, CDR2 ANQGSEA. V lost 8 bases to trimming and J lost 3 bases, with 17 bases between them. The CDR3 covers 14 residues. The CDR3 DNA follows: TGCAGCTTCACGGAGGGAGGGAGTGGAAACACCATATATTTT. Protein sequence: CSFTEGGSGNTIYF. Full variable domain (outside the CDR3, taken from reference TRBV29-1 and TRBJ1-3): SAVISQKPSRDICQRGTSLTIQCQVDSQVTMMFWYRQQPGQSLTLIATANQGSEATYESGFVIDKFPISRPNLTFSTLTVSNMSPEDSSIYLCSFTEGGSGNTIYFGEGSWLTVV.

The genes are TRBV2 and TRBJ2-1; TRBD2 matches at 10 bases. The ends lost 8 bases at V and 10 bases at J; junction bases unmatched: 11. This CDR3 has 14 residues. CDR1 is SNHLY, CDR2 FYNNEI, per germline. CDR3 loop: CASPRAGGPLEQFF. DNA for the CDR3: TGTGCCAGCCCTCGAGCGGGGGGGCCCTTGGAGCAGTTCTTC.

This chain connects TRBV28 to TRBJ2-3; the D gene is possibly TRBD1 (6 bases). V was trimmed by 3 bases and J by 7 bases, leaving 26 bases between them. Germline assignment: CDR1 MDHEN and CDR2 SYDVKM. The length of the CDR3 is 18 residues. CDR3 residues: CASSFLNGQTRLSNTQYF. In DNA, the CDR3 is TGTGCCAGCAGTTTCCTAAACGGACAGACCAGACTGAGCAATACGCAGTATTTT.

This rearrangement joins TRBV4-1 to TRBJ2-1, with D possibly TRBD2 on 5 matching bases. Germline lookup yields CDR1 MGHRA and CDR2 YSYEKL. The CDR3 loop spans 16 amino acids. The V gene lost 3 bases and the J gene lost 5 bases, with 17 bases spanning the gap. In DNA form, the CDR3 reads TGCGCCAGCAGCCACCAGTTCGGGGTCGTGGACAATGAGCAGTTCTTC. Protein sequence: CASSHQFGVVDNEQFF.

This clone was observed a handful of times. This chain connects TRBV4-1 to TRBJ1-2; D might be TRBD1 (5 bases). The CDR3 runs to 15 residues. The V end was cut by 2 bases, the J end by 7 bases, with 17 bases between. Germline V lookup: CDR1 MGHRA, CDR2 YSYEKL. This chain's CDR3 is CASSQISGQGGGYTF. The CDR3 DNA reads TGCGCCAGCAGCCAAATATCCGGGCAGGGCGGTGGCTACACCTTC.

V gene TRBV4-1 combines with J gene TRBJ1-2; D not certain. Germline V gene sequence: CDR1 MGHRA, CDR2 YSYEKL. The CDR3 contains 14 residues. The germline V and J ends were trimmed by 1 base and 7 bases, with 13 bases remaining between them. CDR3 coding DNA: TGCGCCAGCAGCCAAGTAGCGTATGGGAGTGGCTACACCTTC. This gives the protein CASSQVAYGSGYTF.

The chain is built from TRBV4-3 and TRBJ2-1; a weak D match, TRBD2 (6 bases). CDR1 is LGHNA and CDR2 is YSLEER in the germline V gene. The CDR3 has 12 amino acids. Trimming took 4 bases from V and 16 from J, leaving 17 bases between them. This chain's CDR3 is CASSLYGGSSFF. CDR3 DNA: TGCGCCAGCAGCCTTTATGGAGGGAGCAGTTTCTTC.

The rearrangement joins TRBV9 to TRBJ2-3; 8 nucleotides align to TRBD2. The CDR3 is 15 amino acids. V dropped 0 bases and J dropped 3; count of bases not matched to a gene: 3. Germline V CDR1 and CDR2: SGDLS, YYNGEE. CDR3 sequence: CASSVGKRETDTQYF. The CDR3 nucleotides read TGTGCCAGCAGCGTAGGGAAGCGGGAGACAGATACGCAGTATTTT.

This rearrangement joins TRBV28 to TRBJ1-5, with D possibly matching TRBD1 (5 bases). CDR3 length: 15 amino acids. Germline V gene data show CDR1 as MDHEN and CDR2 as SYDVKM. Trimming removed 2 bases at V and 1 base at J, with 9 bases between. The CDR3 region has the DNA TGTGCCAGCAGTTTAGGTTCAGGGAGCAATCAGCCCCAGCATTTT. Residues: CASSLGSGSNQPQHF.

Note on this clone: Germline is not matched at one junction end, which may reflect a read error. V usage is TRBV7-6 and J usage is TRBJ2-3; D gene uncertain. Per the germline V gene, CDR1 is SGHVS and CDR2 is FNYEAQ. This CDR3 has 13 residues. The CDR3 DNA sequence: TGTGCCAGCAGCTTAGGCGGCGGAGATACGCAGTGTTTT. It codes for CASSLGGGDTQCF.

This chain joins TRBV27 and TRBJ2-3, with D possibly TRBD1 on 5 matching bases. The germline gives CDR1 MNHEY, CDR2 SMNVEV (reference sequence). Trimming pared 6 bases from V and 8 bases from J, leaving 12 bases between. This CDR3 comprises 12 residues. The CDR3 here is CASSWTPATQYF. The DNA of the CDR3 is TGTGCCAGCAGCTGGACACCTGCTACGCAGTATTTT.

J is TRBJ1-2 and V is TRBV27; the D gene is possibly TRBD1 (5 bases). Germline V gene lookup returns CDR1 MNHEY and CDR2 SMNVEV (reference sequence). V lost 4 bases and J 0 bases, leaving 18 bases between the germline ends. This CDR3 contains 17 residues. The CDR3 DNA reads TGTGCCAGCAGTTCATATCCGACAGAACCTTCTAACTATGGCTACACCTTC. Translated: CASSSYPTEPSNYGYTF.